These 10 T cell receptor beta chains were sequenced from one sample in a study of PD-1 blockade in classical Hodgkin lymphoma. Clones were sequenced by immunoSEQ multiplex PCR, and TCRdb holds only the in-frame ones, with some missing. The top ten hold about 20% of the sample, which has about 41,000 clones, around 75% seen once. Relapse was seen in all patients after autologous stem cell transplantation, and brentuximab vedotin exposure was variable. The source was peripheral blood mononuclear cells (PBMCs), collected at baseline. The receptors come from a human donor with classical Hodgkin lymphoma.

CDR3 DNA: TGTGCCAGCAGGCCCTCGGACGGTTCCTCTGGAAACACCATATATTTT. It translates to CASRPSDGSSGNTIYF. V and J are TRBV9 and TRBJ1-3, with D uncertain. The CDR3 consists of 16 residues. Germline V lookup: CDR1 SGDLS, CDR2 YYNGEE. The V end was cut by 5 bases, the J end by 0 bases, with 15 bases between.

The chain joins TRBV7-2 to TRBJ2-7; 7 bases are shared with TRBD1. The CDR3 is 15 residues long. V lost 1 base to trimming and J lost 2 bases; unmatched junction nucleotides: 5. The germline CDR1 and CDR2 sequences are SGHTA and FQGNSA. CDR3 sequence reads: CASSLDGRGTYEQYF. Written as DNA, the CDR3 is TGTGCCAGCAGCTTAGACGGCAGGGGGACCTACGAGCAGTACTTC.

The V gene is TRBV18, the J gene TRBJ1-5, with a tentative D call TRBD1 (6 bases). CDR1 is KGHSH, CDR2 LQKENI, per germline. V dropped 3 bases and J dropped 4 bases, with 10 bases sitting between them. This CDR3 spans 14 amino acids. CDR3 loop: CASSPGTPNQPQHF. In DNA form, the CDR3 reads TGTGCCAGCTCACCCGGGACACCGAATCAGCCCCAGCATTTT.

The chain joins TRBV6-5 to TRBJ1-1; 7 positions agree with TRBD1. V lost 5 bases and J lost 4; bases outside the gene matches: 4. Germline CDR1 reads MNHEY; CDR2 reads SVGAGI. The CDR3 consists of 13 residues. For the CDR3, the DNA is TGTGCCAGCAGTCAGGGGGTTAGCACTGAAGCTTTCTTT. Amino acids: CASSQGVSTEAFF.

This clone was seen repeatedly, ten times or more. The rearrangement joins TRBV10-2 to TRBJ1-5, with D maybe TRBD1 (6 bases). The CDR3 loop spans 13 amino acids. CDR1 WSHSY and CDR2 SAAADI come from the germline V gene. V lost 6 bases and J 4 bases, leaving 10 bases between the germline ends. This CDR3 is CASRADRNQPQHF. The DNA for the CDR3 is TGCGCCAGCAGGGCTGACAGGAATCAGCCCCAGCATTTT.

The DNA of the CDR3 is TGTGCCAGCAGTTACCGCGGGATGGAGGTCTACGAGCAGTACTTC. Protein: CASSYRGMEVYEQYF. The chain joins TRBV6-6 to TRBJ2-7, with D tentatively TRBD2 (6 bases). This CDR3 is 15 amino acids long. Germline-derived CDR1 and CDR2 are MNHNY and SVGAGI (reference sequence). V lost 2 bases and J 3 bases, leaving 14 bases between the germline ends.

The chain employs TRBV5-1 and TRBJ1-1; D call uncertain. There are 13 residues in the CDR3. Germline values: CDR1 SGHRS, CDR2 YFSETQ. Trimming removed 0 bases from V and 8 bases from J, with 11 bases in between. CDR3: CASSLGRAGEAFF. The CDR3 DNA reads TGCGCCAGCAGCTTGGGTCGGGCAGGAGAAGCTTTCTTT.

The CDR3 loop is CASSLWASGNQETQYF. DNA for the CDR3: TGCGCCAGCAGCTTGTGGGCTAGCGGGAACCAAGAGACCCAGTACTTC. The chain links TRBV5-1 to TRBJ2-5; 9 bases match TRBD2. The CDR3 is 16 amino acids. Per the germline V gene, CDR1 is SGHRS and CDR2 is YFSETQ. Losses at the gene ends were 1 base for V and 0 bases for J; bases not matched to a gene: 4.

This rearrangement joins TRBV6-1 to TRBJ1-2, with D unclear. Germline V gene data show CDR1 as MNHNS and CDR2 as SASEGT. The CDR3 loop spans 17 amino acids. V shed 4 bases and J shed 0 bases, with 18 bases lying between them. CDR3 sequence: CASSGPPGTNPNYGYTF. For the CDR3, the DNA is TGTGCCAGCAGTGGTCCCCCGGGTACGAACCCTAACTATGGCTACACCTTC.

This clone was counted between two and nine times. At the DNA level, this CDR3 is encoded by other sequences in the same sample as well. This chain connects TRBV28 to TRBJ2-7, with 8 bases fitting TRBD1. There are 15 residues in the CDR3. Germline lookup yields CDR1 MDHEN and CDR2 SYDVKM. V lost 2 bases, J lost 1 base, and 4 bases stayed unmatched. CDR3 sequence (DNA): TGTGCCAGCAGTTTACGGACAGGGATATCCTACGAGCAGTACTTC. Its protein product is CASSLRTGISYEQYF.